Following are 9 T cell receptor beta chains from one sample sequenced in a study of T-cell memory formation after mild COVID-19. MiXCR, applied by TCRdb to the 5' RACE reads, yields one record per CDR3 protein. The profile shows more than 150,000 distinct CDR3 sequences, roughly 10% of them singletons. The material sequenced was PBMCs or a T cell subset sorted from them (not recorded which). The receptors derive from a man aged 18 to 29 who had mild COVID-19 (a few samples of this study predate the infection). Cell type and time point are not known.

This clonotype came up a few times. V is TRBV6-2 or TRBV6-3 and J is TRBJ2-4, with 9 positions matching TRBD1. J lost 5 bases, V lost 6 bases, and 11 bases had no gene match. The CDR3 is 16 residues long. Germline V gene data show CDR1 as MNHEY and CDR2 as SVGEGT. The CDR3 bases are TGTGCCAGCAGCCCCGTGATCCGGGACAGGGAAAACATTCAGTACTTC. The encoded protein is CASSPVIRDRENIQYF.

The chain links TRBV9 to TRBJ1-6, with D possibly TRBD1 on 6 matching bases. The CDR3 has 15 residues. Germline V gene data show CDR1 as SGDLS and CDR2 as YYNGEE. V was pared by 0 bases and J by 7 bases, with 11 bases between. Here the CDR3 DNA reads TGTGCCAGCAGCGTAGGTGGGACAAACAATTCACCCCTCCACTTT. Encoded protein: CASSVGGTNNSPLHF.

The rearrangement joins TRBV4-2 to TRBJ2-5, with D hard to call. The CDR3 contains 13 residues. Germline V CDR1 and CDR2: LGHNA, YNFKEQ. V lost 4 bases to trimming and J lost 0 bases, with 6 bases between them. As DNA, the CDR3 is TGTGCCAGCAGCCGGACGGACCAAGAGACCCAGTACTTC. Its protein product is CASSRTDQETQYF.

The chain recombines TRBV20-1 with TRBJ2-7; D remains ambiguous. The V gene lost 6 bases and the J gene lost 0 bases, with 12 bases spanning the gap. The CDR3 sequence is 13 residues long. Germline V gives CDR1 DFQATT, CDR2 SNEGSKA (reference sequence). Here the CDR3 DNA reads TGCAGTGCCCGCCACGTCACCTCCTACGAGCAGTACGTC. Protein sequence: CSARHVTSYEQYV.

This clonotype has a count of ten or more. V usage is TRBV7-2 and J usage is TRBJ2-5; 8 nucleotides agree with TRBD1. The J segment lost 0 bases and the V segment lost 5 bases, leaving 17 bases of the junction unmatched. This CDR3 spans 19 amino acids. Germline CDR1 and CDR2: SGHTA and FQGNSA. In DNA, the CDR3 is TGTGCCAGCAGCATAAATCAGCCCCCAGAGACAGGGGACCAAGAGACCCAGTACTTC. Protein: CASSINQPPETGDQETQYF.

This clonotype was seen only a few times. The chain has TRBV20-1 and TRBJ2-5; 8 bases match TRBD1. V trimming: 5 bases; J trimming: 4 bases; junction bases outside the gene matches: 6. Germline lookup yields CDR1 DFQATT and CDR2 SNEGSKA (reference sequence). This CDR3 is 13 amino acids long. The CDR3 reads CSAVGTGGETQYF. CDR3 nucleotide sequence: TGCAGTGCTGTCGGGACAGGAGGAGAGACCCAGTACTTC.

A few counts support this clonotype. The chain is built from TRBV7-2 and TRBJ1-1; tentatively, D is TRBD1 (5 bases). Germline V gene data show CDR1 as SGHTA and CDR2 as FQGNSA. There are 15 residues in the CDR3. V lost 1 base and J 0 bases, leaving 9 bases between the germline ends. CDR3 nucleotides: TGTGCCAGCAGCTTAGGGTGGGGCATGAACACTGAAGCTTTCTTT. It is translated as CASSLGWGMNTEAFF.

The chain is built from TRBV7-9 and TRBJ1-1, with a possible D match to TRBD1 (5 bases). Trimming left V 5 bases short and J 6 bases short, with 13 bases between. This CDR3 has 13 amino acids. Germline V gene lookup returns CDR1 SEHNR and CDR2 FQNEAQ (reference sequence). The DNA of the CDR3 is TGTGCCAGCAGCCTGGGGCGGTCCGCTGAAGCTTTCTTT. It codes for CASSLGRSAEAFF.

The rearrangement uses TRBV12-3 or TRBV12-4 and TRBJ2-2; 11 bases are a match to TRBD2. The CDR3 extends over 15 amino acids. The V and J ends lost 2 bases and 4 bases, in that order; junction bases with no gene match: 0. CDR3 nucleotides: TGTGCCAGCAGTTTACTAGCGGGGGGCACCGGGGAGCTGTTTTTT. It translates to CASSLLAGGTGELFF.